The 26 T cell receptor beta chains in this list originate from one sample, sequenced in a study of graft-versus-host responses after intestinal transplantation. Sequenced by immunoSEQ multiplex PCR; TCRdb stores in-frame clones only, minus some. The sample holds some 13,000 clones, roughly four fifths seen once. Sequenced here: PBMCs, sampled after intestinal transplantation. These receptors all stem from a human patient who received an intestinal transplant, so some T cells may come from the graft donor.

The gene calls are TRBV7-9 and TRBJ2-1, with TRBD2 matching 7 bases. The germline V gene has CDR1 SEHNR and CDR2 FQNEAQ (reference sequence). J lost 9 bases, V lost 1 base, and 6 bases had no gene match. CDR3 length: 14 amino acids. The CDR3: CASSLVASGGEQFF. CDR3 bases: TGTGCCAGCAGCTTAGTAGCTAGCGGTGGTGAGCAGTTCTTC.

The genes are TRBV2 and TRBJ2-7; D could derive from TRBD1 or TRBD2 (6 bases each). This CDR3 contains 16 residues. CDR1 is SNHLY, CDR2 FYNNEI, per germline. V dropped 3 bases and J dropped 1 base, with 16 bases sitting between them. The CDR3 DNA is TGTGCCAGCAGTGATCCTAGGGGGGTACTATCCTACGAGCAGTACTTC. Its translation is CASSDPRGVLSYEQYF. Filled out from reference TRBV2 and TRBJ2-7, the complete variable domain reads EPEVTQTPSHQVTQMGQEVILRCVPISNHLYFYWYRQILGQKVEFLVSFYNNEISEKSEIFDDQFSVERPDGSNFTLKIRSTKLEDSAMYFCASSDPRGVLSYEQYFGPGTRLTVT.

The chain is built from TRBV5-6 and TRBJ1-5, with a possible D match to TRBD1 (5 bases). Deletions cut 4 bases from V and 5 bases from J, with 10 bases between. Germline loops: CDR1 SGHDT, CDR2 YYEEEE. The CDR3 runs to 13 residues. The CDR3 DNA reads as TGTGCCAGCAGCGGGGCCCCCGATCAGCCCCAGCATTTT. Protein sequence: CASSGAPDQPQHF.

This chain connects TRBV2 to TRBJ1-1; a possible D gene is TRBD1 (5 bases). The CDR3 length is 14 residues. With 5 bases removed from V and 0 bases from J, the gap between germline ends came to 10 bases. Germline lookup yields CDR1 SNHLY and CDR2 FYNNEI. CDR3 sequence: CASSPTDLNTEAFF. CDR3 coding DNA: TGTGCCAGCAGTCCGACAGACTTGAACACTGAAGCTTTCTTT.

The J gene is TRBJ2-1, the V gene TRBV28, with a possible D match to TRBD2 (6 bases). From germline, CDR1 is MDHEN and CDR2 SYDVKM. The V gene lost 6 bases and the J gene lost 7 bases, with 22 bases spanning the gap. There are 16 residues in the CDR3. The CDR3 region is CASSLPAGRAGNEQFF. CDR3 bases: TGTGCCAGCAGCCTTCCCGCGGGGCGGGCGGGTAATGAGCAGTTCTTC.

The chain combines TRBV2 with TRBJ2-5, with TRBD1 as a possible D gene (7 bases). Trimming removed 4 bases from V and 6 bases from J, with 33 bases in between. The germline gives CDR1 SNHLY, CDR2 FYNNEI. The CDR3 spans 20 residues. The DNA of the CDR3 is TGTGCCAGCAGTGGGACCGGGACAGTCAGACTAGGCCGATTTGGGAAGACCCAGTACTTC. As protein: CASSGTGTVRLGRFGKTQYF.

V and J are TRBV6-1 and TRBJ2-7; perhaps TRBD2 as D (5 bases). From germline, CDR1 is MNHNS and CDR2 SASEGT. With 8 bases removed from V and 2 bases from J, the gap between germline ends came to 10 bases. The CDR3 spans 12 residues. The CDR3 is CASREGPYEQYF. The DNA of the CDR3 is TGTGCCAGCCGGGAAGGGCCCTACGAGCAGTACTTC.

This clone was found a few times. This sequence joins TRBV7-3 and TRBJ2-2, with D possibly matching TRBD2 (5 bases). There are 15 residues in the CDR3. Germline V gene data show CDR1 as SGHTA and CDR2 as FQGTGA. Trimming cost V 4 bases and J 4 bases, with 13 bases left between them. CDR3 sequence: CASSSGGLPTGELFF. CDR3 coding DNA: TGTGCCAGCAGCTCCGGAGGTCTGCCCACCGGGGAGCTGTTTTTT.

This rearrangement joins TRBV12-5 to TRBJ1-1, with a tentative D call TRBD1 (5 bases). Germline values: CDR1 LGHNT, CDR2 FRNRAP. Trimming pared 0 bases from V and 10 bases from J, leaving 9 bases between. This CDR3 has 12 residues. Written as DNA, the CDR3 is TGTGCTAGTGGTTTGGTATTGAGGGGAGCTTTCTTT. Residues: CASGLVLRGAFF.

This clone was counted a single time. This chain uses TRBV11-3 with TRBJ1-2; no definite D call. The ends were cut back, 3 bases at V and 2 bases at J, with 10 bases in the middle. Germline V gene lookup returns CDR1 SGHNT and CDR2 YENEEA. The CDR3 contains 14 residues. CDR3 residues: CASSFRPSNYGYTF. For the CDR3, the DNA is TGTGCCAGCAGCTTCCGGCCCTCCAACTATGGCTACACCTTC.

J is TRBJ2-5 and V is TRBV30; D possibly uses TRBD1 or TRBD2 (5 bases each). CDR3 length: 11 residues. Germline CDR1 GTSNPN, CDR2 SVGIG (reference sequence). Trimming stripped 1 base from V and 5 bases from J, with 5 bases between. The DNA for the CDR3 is TGTGCCTGGAGTGGGGGGGAGACCCAGTACTTC. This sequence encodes CAWSGGETQYF.

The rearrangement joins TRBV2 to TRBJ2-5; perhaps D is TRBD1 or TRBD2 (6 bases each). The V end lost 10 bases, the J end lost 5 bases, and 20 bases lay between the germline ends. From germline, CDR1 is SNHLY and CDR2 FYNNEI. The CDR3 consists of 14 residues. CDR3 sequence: CAILIRGGGETQYF. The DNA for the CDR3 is TGTGCCATTTTAATCAGGGGAGGTGGGGAGACCCAGTACTTC.

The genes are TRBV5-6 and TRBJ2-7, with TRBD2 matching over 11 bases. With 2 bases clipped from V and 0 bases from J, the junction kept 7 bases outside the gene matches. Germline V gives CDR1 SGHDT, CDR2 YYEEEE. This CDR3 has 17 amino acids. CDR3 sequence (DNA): TGTGCCAGCAGCTTCGGACTAGCGGGCTCGTTCTCCTACGAGCAGTACTTC. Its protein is CASSFGLAGSFSYEQYF. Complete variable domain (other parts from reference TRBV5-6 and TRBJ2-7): DAGVTQSPTHLIKTRGQQVTLRCSPKSGHDTVSWYQQALGQGPQFIFQYYEEEERQRGNFPDRFSGHQFPNYSSELNVNALLLGDSALYLCASSFGLAGSFSYEQYFGPGTRLTVT.

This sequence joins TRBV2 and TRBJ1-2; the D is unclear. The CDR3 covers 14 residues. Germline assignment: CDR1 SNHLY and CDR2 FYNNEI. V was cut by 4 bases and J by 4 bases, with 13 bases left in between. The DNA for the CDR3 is TGTGCCAGCAGTGGAGCGCAGGCTATCTATGGCTACACCTTC. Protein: CASSGAQAIYGYTF.

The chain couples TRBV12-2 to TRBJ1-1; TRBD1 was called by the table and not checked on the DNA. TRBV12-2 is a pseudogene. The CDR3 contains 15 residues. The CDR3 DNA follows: TGTGCCAGCAGCTCCCCTGGGGCAGGGCACACTGAAGCTTTCTTT. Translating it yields CASSSPGAGHTEAFF.

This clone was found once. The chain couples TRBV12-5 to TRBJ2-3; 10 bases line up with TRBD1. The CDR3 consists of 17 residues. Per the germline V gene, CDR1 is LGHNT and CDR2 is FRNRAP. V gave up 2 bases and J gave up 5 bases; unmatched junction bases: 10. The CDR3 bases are TGTGCTAGTGGTTTGAGGAGGGACAGGGGTTTAGTAGATACGCAGTATTTT. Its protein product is CASGLRRDRGLVDTQYF.

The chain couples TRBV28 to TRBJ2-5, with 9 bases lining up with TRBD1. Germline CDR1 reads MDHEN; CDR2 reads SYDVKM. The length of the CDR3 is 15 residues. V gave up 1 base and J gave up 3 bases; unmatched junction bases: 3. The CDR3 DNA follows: TGTGCCAGCAGTTTATTGGGACAGGGAGAAGAGACCCAGTACTTC. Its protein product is CASSLLGQGEETQYF.

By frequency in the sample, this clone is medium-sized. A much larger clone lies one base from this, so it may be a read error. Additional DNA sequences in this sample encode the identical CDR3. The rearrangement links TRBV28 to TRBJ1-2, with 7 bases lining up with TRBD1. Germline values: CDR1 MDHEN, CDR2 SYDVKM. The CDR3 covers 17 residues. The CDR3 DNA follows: TGTGCCCGCAGGGGGGCGGGGAGGGGGACTCTAAACTATGGCTACACCTTC. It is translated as CARRGAGRGTLNYGYTF.

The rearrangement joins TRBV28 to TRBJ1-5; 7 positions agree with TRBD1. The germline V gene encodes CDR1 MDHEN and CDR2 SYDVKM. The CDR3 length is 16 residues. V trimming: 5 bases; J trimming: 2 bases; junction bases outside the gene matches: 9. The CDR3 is CASSKREGAGNQPQHF. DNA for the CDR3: TGTGCCAGCAGTAAACGCGAGGGGGCTGGCAATCAGCCCCAGCATTTT.

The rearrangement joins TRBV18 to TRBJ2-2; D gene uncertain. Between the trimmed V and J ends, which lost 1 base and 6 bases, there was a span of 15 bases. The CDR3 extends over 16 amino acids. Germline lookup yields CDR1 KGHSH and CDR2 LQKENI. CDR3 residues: CASSPQLDSSAGELFF. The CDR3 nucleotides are TGTGCCAGCTCACCACAGCTAGATTCGTCAGCCGGGGAGCTGTTTTTT.

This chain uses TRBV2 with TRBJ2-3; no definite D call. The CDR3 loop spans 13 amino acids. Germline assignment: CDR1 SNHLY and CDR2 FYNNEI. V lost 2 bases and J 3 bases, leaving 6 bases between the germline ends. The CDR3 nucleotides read TGTGCCAGCAGTGAAATCGGGACAGATACGCAGTATTTT. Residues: CASSEIGTDTQYF.

CDR3 sequence reads: CASSQGNRGYGYTF. In DNA form, the CDR3 reads TGTGCCAGCAGCCAAGGTAACAGAGGCTATGGCTACACCTTC. This chain uses TRBV14 with TRBJ1-2; D gene ambiguous. Germline CDR1 reads SGHDN; CDR2 reads FVKESK. With 1 base removed from V and 4 bases from J, the gap between germline ends came to 10 bases. This CDR3 region has 14 residues.

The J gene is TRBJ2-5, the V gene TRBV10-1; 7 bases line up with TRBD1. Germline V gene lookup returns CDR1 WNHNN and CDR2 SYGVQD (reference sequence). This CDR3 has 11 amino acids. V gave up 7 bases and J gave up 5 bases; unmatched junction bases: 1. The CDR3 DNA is TGCGCCAGCAAGGACAGGGAGACCCAGTACTTC. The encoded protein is CASKDRETQYF.

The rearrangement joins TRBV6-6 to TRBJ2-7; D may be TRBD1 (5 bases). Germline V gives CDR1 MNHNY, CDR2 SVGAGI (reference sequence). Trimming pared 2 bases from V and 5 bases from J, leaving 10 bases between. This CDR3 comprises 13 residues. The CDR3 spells CASSYDPRDEQYF. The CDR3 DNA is TGTGCCAGCAGTTACGATCCCAGGGACGAGCAGTACTTC.

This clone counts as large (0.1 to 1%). CDR3 sequence reads: CSVGQRSYNEQFF. In DNA, the CDR3 is TGCAGCGTTGGCCAGCGGAGTTACAATGAGCAGTTCTTC. This chain links TRBV29-1 with TRBJ2-1, with a possible D match to TRBD2 (5 bases). The germline CDR1 and CDR2 sequences are SQVTM and ANQGSEA. V was cut by 4 bases and J by 4 bases, with 11 bases left in between. This CDR3 spans 13 amino acids.

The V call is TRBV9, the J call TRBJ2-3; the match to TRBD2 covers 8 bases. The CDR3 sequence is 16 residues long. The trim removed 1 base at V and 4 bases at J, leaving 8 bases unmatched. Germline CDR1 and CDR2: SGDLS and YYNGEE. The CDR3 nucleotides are TGTGCCAGCAGCGTAAGGGTAAGCGGGAGTGCAGATACGCAGTATTTT. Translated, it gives CASSVRVSGSADTQYF.